This TCR beta chain was identified during a study of CD8 T cells in ankylosing spondylitis. Looked up from germline, CDR1 is LNHNV and CDR2 is YYDKDF (reference sequence). V lost 1 base and J lost 4, with 16 bases in between. The CDR3 runs to 16 residues. At least ten counts were recorded for this clonotype. From the 5' RACE reads, TCRdb called clonotypes with MiXCR, one entry per CDR3 protein. This sample carries 250,000 to 400,000 distinct CDR3 sequences, roughly 11% of them seen once, and the ten largest clones take about 10%. V usage is TRBV15 and J usage is TRBJ2-5, with D possibly TRBD2 on 6 matching bases. The sequenced sample consisted of blood, either unsorted or a sorted T cell fraction (not recorded which). The TCR comes from a female donor with ankylosing spondylitis or in good health (not recorded which). CDR3 residues: CATSRVSGLGGETQYF. CDR3 sequence (DNA): TGTGCCACCAGCAGAGTATCGGGACTCGGAGGAGAGACCCAGTACTTC.